The clone carrying this T cell receptor (beta chain) appeared once. Its specificity is unknown. CDR3 size: 13 residues. Germline V gene data show CDR1 as SNHLY and CDR2 as FYNNEI. V lost 7 bases to trimming and J lost 10 bases, with 14 bases between them. The table came from immunoSEQ multiplex PCR; TCRdb's copy has only in-frame clones and leaves some out. Seen here are about 100,000 clones, over 90% observed once, and the top ten hold around 1.7%. This specimen belongs to a study of T cell responses to AZD1222 COVID-19 vaccine. Study-level background: Researchers grouped second doses given at about 4 or about 12 weeks into one pool.

Study observations and caveats: Unmutated variant regions are reportedly the target of nearly half of TCRs that are spike-specific. Clonal diversity was possibly underestimated; the donors were predominantly white British and more often female.

Material: peripheral blood, obtained on day 0 of AZD1222 vaccination. This chain links TRBV2 with TRBJ1-6; the D gene is possibly TRBD1 (5 bases). The source of this sequence is an adult in good health. In DNA, the CDR3 is TGTGCCAGCATATACGCCCAGGGCTCACCCCTCCACTTT. It codes for CASIYAQGSPLHF.